The T cell receptor (beta chain) under discussion was sequenced for a study of blood T cell repertoires in COVID-19. Study-wide context: Samples came from the United States, Italy and Spain, spanning acute and convalescent COVID-19. Sample material is recorded as cDNA or gDNA derived from T cells, B-cell-depleted T cells, or PBMCs.

Per the original data handling: Estimates of nucleated cell counts were drawn from the amplification of reference gene primers. Profiled with immunoSEQ multiplex PCR; TCRdb holds only in-frame clones, not every one. V and J calls and clone size are copied from that table; D and trimming were computed from the DNA. The sample records 150,000 to 200,000 clones, approximately 86% being singletons. This CDR3 has 14 residues. Sequenced sample: peripheral blood. The TCR was taken from a woman aged 40 to 50 with COVID-19, enrolled during active disease. This rearrangement joins TRBV21-1 to TRBJ2-1; the D call TRBD1 from the table was never checked on the DNA. TRBV21-1 is a pseudogene locus. CDR3 DNA: TGTGCCAGCAGCCGGGACAGGGCGGACAATGAGCAGTTCTTC. It translates to CASSRDRADNEQFF.